This T cell receptor (beta chain) emerged from a study of blood T cell repertoires in COVID-19 (dated by TCRdb to about 2020). For the study in its entirety: Samples covering the acute and convalescent phases of COVID-19 were provided by collaborators in the United States, Italy and Spain. Samples were obtained from the ongoing ImmuneRACE study (first 160 participants) and from 1,254 subjects provided by 6 global collaborators. The prospective study material was composed of cDNA or gDNA derived from T cells, B-cell-depleted T cells, or PBMCs. The repertoires were released in a freely available public database meant as a resource for research on the immune response to SARS-CoV-2. Sample metadata almost always included a de-identified subject ID, COVID-19 status, age in years and sex. The dataset comprised deeply sampled blood TCRbeta repertoires from subjects exposed to, actively infected with, or recovered from COVID-19. Where HLA class I and class II types were available, the types were taken from metadata supplied by the sample provider, not from assay-based typing. Points the paper makes about the study in general: The amount of clinical and demographic metadata varied by source and participant and was provided uncurated.

TCRbeta CDR3 regions were amplified from genomic DNA by means of the immunoSEQ Assay, a bias-controlled multiplex PCR. Concerning the study's data processing: The number of nucleated cells in each sample was estimated from the amplification of reference gene primers within the assay. To quantify the absolute abundance of each unique TCRbeta CDR3 rearrangement, sequence reads were collapsed and filtered. For each sample, productive Simpson clonality was calculated as the square root of Simpson's diversity index across productive rearrangements. The source is immuneACCESS, and TCRdb retained only in-frame sequences with V and J called. Part of the clones is not carried over; for the studies checked, unresolved V genes explain less than half of this, and the remainder is unexplained. V and J calls plus clone size are reproduced from that table; the DNA served to infer D and trimming. Here the sample has about 190,000 clones; about nine tenths occur a single time. Roughly 6.7% of the sample comes from the top ten.

Regarding this clone: What antigen it recognizes has not been identified. Qualities for individual bases were not recorded, and no much larger clone is one base off.

Each collaborating institution followed its own protocols to collect whole blood in K2EDTA tubes. For TCRbeta analysis, collaborators shipped samples in one of three forms: frozen whole blood, isolated PBMCs, or DNA extracted from either of those sample types. The CDR3 measures 16 amino acids from cysteine to phenylalanine. Of all the DNA, just the CDR3 is kept, 48 bases in frame from base 1. Deletion took 3 bases off V and 4 bases off J, with a span of 13 bases between the germline ends. The germline V gene (reference sequence) gives CDR1 as LNHDA and CDR2 as SQIVND. This clonotype originated in a man between 40 and 49 years old with acute or convalescent COVID-19. Source material: peripheral blood. The chain uses TRBV19 and TRBJ2-6; TRBD2 is perhaps the D gene, given 5 matching bases. CDR3 protein: CASSIQLSGGANVLTF. Here is the DNA: TGTGCCAGTAGTATCCAACTGTCGGGGGGGGCCAACGTCCTGACTTTC.